These 9 T cell receptor beta chains share one sample of origin, sequenced in a study of cytomegalovirus exposure and HLA in healthy donors. 60 Vbeta and 13 Jbeta primers were used in PCR. Sequencing used immunoSEQ multiplex PCR; TCRdb keeps in-frame clones, though not all of them. The sample data list about 140,000 clones. The source material was PBMCs. Receptors were obtained from a woman aged 18-29 years in good health and CMV-seronegative.

J is TRBJ2-3 and V is TRBV6-1, with 8 bases identical to TRBD2. Germline assignment: CDR1 MNHNS and CDR2 SASEGT. This CDR3 contains 18 residues. V lost 2 bases and J lost 4; bases outside the gene matches: 14. The CDR3 here is CASSEIIASGRPADTQYF. The CDR3 nucleotides read TGTGCCAGCAGTGAAATCATCGCTAGCGGGCGCCCCGCAGATACGCAGTATTTT.

The V call is TRBV15, the J call TRBJ1-1; possibly TRBD1 for D (5 bases). Between the trimmed V and J ends, which lost 8 bases and 1 base, there was a span of 14 bases. Germline CDR1 LNHNV, CDR2 YYDKDF (reference sequence). The CDR3 runs 14 residues. CDR3 region: CATSAGQTNTEAFF. In DNA, the CDR3 is TGTGCCACCTCCGCGGGGCAGACGAACACTGAAGCTTTCTTT.

The rearrangement uses TRBV5-6 and TRBJ1-6; no reliable D call. The ends were cut back, 4 bases at V and 0 bases at J, with 11 bases in the middle. The CDR3 runs to 16 residues. The germline V gene has CDR1 SGHDT and CDR2 YYEEEE. CDR3 residues: CASSPSVLSYNSPLHF. For the CDR3, the DNA is TGTGCCAGCAGCCCAAGTGTACTCTCCTATAATTCACCCCTCCACTTT.

The CDR3 sequence is CSVEGDRDHNGETQYF. DNA of the CDR3: TGCAGCGTTGAAGGGGACAGGGATCACAACGGAGAGACCCAGTACTTC. J is TRBJ2-5 and V is TRBV29-1; 9 bases are a match to TRBD1. V gave up 1 base and J gave up 4 bases; unmatched junction bases: 10. The CDR3 is made up of 16 amino acids. Germline-derived CDR1 and CDR2 are SQVTM and ANQGSEA.

V gene TRBV6-6 combines with J gene TRBJ2-3; maybe TRBD2 (5 bases). Trimming removed 0 bases at V and 4 bases at J, with 11 bases between. Germline values: CDR1 MNHNY, CDR2 SVGAGI (reference sequence). There are 15 residues in the CDR3. CDR3 in amino acids: CASSYSSGKADTQYF. The CDR3 DNA is TGTGCCAGCAGTTACTCATCGGGGAAGGCAGATACGCAGTATTTT.

The chain couples TRBV25-1 to TRBJ1-2, with 7 bases lining up with TRBD1. Germline V gene data show CDR1 as MGHDK and CDR2 as SYGVNS. There are 14 residues in the CDR3. V lost 1 base to trimming and J lost 7 bases; unmatched junction nucleotides: 6. CDR3 DNA: TGTGCCAGCAGTGAATCCGACAGGGCGGGTGGCTACACCTTC. Its protein product is CASSESDRAGGYTF.

In DNA form, the CDR3 reads TGCGCCAGCAGTGAGGGGACTAGCGGGAGAGGAGGGGAGCTGTTTTTT. Translation: CASSEGTSGRGGELFF. The rearrangement joins TRBV10-1 to TRBJ2-2, with TRBD2 identical over 14 bases. Germline V gene sequence: CDR1 WNHNN, CDR2 SYGVQD (reference sequence). The CDR3 runs 16 residues. Trimming at V came to 2 bases and at J to 8 bases, leaving 4 bases not matched to a gene.

The chain uses TRBV29-1 and TRBJ1-1; 8 bases agree with TRBD1. Germline V CDR1 and CDR2: SQVTM, ANQGSEA. The trim removed 0 bases at V and 3 bases at J, leaving 9 bases unmatched. The CDR3 loop spans 16 amino acids. The CDR3 spells CSVEEVGTGLDTEAFF. As DNA, the CDR3 is TGCAGCGTTGAAGAAGTGGGGACAGGTTTGGACACTGAAGCTTTCTTT.

This chain joins TRBV5-1 and TRBJ1-3, with D unclear. CDR1 is SGHRS, CDR2 YFSETQ, per germline. V lost 6 bases to trimming and J lost 0 bases, with 16 bases between them. CDR3 size: 16 residues. In nucleotides, the CDR3 is TGCGCCAGCAAGGCCTCAGTTGGGCTCTCTGGAAACACCATATATTTT. It is translated as CASKASVGLSGNTIYF.